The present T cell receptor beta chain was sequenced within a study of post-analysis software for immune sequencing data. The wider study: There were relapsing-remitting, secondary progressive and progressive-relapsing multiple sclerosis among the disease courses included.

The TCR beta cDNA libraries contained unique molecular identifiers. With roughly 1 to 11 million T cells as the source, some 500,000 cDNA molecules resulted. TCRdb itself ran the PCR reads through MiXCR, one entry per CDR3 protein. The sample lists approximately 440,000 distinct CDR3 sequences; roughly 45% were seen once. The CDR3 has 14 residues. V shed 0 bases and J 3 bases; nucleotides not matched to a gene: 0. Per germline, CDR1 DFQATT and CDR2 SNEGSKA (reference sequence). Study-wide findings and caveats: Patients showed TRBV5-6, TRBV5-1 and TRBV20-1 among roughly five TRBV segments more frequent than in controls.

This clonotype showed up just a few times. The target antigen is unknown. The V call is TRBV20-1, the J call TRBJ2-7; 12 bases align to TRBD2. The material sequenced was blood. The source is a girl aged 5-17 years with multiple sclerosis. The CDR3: CSARETSGGYEQYF. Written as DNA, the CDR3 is TGCAGTGCTAGAGAGACTAGCGGGGGCTACGAGCAGTACTTC.